Presented here are 22 T cell receptor beta chains from one specimen sequenced in a study of vaccination and CD4 T cells after COVID-19. Indicated treatment: roughly 10-day PBMC culture with coronavirus spike peptide pools or control peptides (ViraFEST assay). Oncomine TCR Beta short-read sequencing was applied to DNA from cultured CD4+ T cells. TCRdb redid the calling of the PCR reads with MiXCR, one entry per CDR3 protein. The sample records around 13,000 distinct CDR3 sequences, 27% being singletons. Their recognized antigens are unknown. Input material: CD4+ T cells from blood, cultured in vitro. These TCRs come from a human donor who had recovered from COVID-19.

This chain links TRBV18 with TRBJ2-5; TRBD1 aligns across 7 bases. Germline assignment: CDR1 KGHSH and CDR2 LQKENI. Trimming took 1 base from V and 4 from J; bases not matched to a gene: 3. CDR3 length: 14 residues. CDR3 sequence: CASSPRTGTETQYF. CDR3 sequence (DNA): TGTGCCAGCTCACCACGGACAGGCACAGAGACCCAGTACTTC.

The genes are TRBV27 and TRBJ1-2; TRBD1 agrees at 9 bases. The CDR3 is 14 amino acids. In germline, CDR1 is MNHEY, CDR2 SMNVEV (reference sequence). The V segment lost 4 bases and the J segment 8 bases; nucleotides outside the gene matches: 8. The CDR3 sequence: CASSSGTGSWGYTF. The CDR3 DNA sequence: TGTGCCAGCAGTTCCGGGACAGGGTCTTGGGGCTACACCTTC.

This clonotype appeared a few times. V usage is TRBV27 and J usage is TRBJ1-2; D possibly corresponds to TRBD1 (6 bases). Looked up from germline, CDR1 is MNHEY and CDR2 is SMNVEV (reference sequence). This CDR3 region has 18 residues. V lost 0 bases and J 4 bases, leaving 21 bases between the germline ends. Written as DNA, the CDR3 is TGTGCCAGCAGTTTATCTGGCTGGACAGTCCGTCGGGGCTATGGCTACACCTTC. Protein: CASSLSGWTVRRGYGYTF.

This sequence joins TRBV20-1 and TRBJ1-1; D might be TRBD1 (5 bases). CDR1 and CDR2 from the germline V gene are DFQATT and SNEGSKA (reference sequence). CDR3 length: 14 residues. V lost 5 bases and J lost 3, with 16 bases in between. The CDR3 bases are TGCAGTGCTCCCCCCTTATTAGGGGACACTGAAGCTTTCTTT. Encoded protein: CSAPPLLGDTEAFF.

This clonotype has more than one count but fewer than ten. The chain employs TRBV27 and TRBJ1-2; D possibly corresponds to TRBD1 (5 bases). The CDR3 consists of 13 residues. Trimming cost V 6 bases and J 2 bases, with 10 bases left between them. Per the germline V gene, CDR1 is MNHEY and CDR2 is SMNVEV (reference sequence). The CDR3 DNA sequence: TGTGCCAGCAGGAGGGGCCCAAACTATGGCTACACCTTC. It specifies CASRRGPNYGYTF.

The V and J genes are TRBV24-1 and TRBJ1-6, with D perhaps matching TRBD1 (5 bases). The CDR3 loop spans 15 amino acids. V was clipped by 8 bases and J by 7 bases, with 17 bases between them. Germline V gene lookup returns CDR1 KGHDR and CDR2 SFDVKD. The CDR3 protein is CATNKRGVGNSPLHF. The CDR3 coding sequence is TGTGCCACCAACAAACGGGGGGTAGGGAATTCACCCCTCCACTTT.

Only a few counts were recorded for this clonotype. At one end, the junction sequence differs from germline, possibly due to a read error. The gene calls are TRBV24-1 and TRBJ2-1; 8 bases map to TRBD2. In germline, CDR1 is KGHDR, CDR2 SFDVKD. This CDR3 has 13 amino acids. CDR3 nucleotides: TGTGCCACTAGTGAGCGGGGGACCAATGAGCAGTTCTTC. Protein product: CATSERGTNEQFF.

The chain is built from TRBV21-1 and TRBJ1-5. TRBV21-1 is a pseudogene locus. The CDR3 covers 13 residues. CDR3 nucleotide sequence: TGTGCCAGCAGAGGAAAAGGCAATCAGCCCCAGCATTTT. Translation gives CASRGKGNQPQHF.

J is TRBJ1-6 and V is TRBV12-3 or TRBV12-4; possible D gene TRBD1, 6 bases. Trimming took off 6 bases at V and 4 bases at J, with 10 bases between the two ends. The length of the CDR3 is 14 residues. Here the CDR3 reads CASRNREYNSPLHF. The CDR3 DNA reads as TGTGCCAGCAGGAACAGGGAATATAATTCACCCCTCCACTTT.

This clonotype was recorded a few times. The chain links TRBV5-4 to TRBJ1-2, with a possible D match to TRBD1 (5 bases). Germline CDR1 is SGHNT and CDR2 is YYREEE (reference sequence). This CDR3 is built from 12 residues. Trimming took 0 bases from V and 8 from J, leaving 8 bases between them. Here the CDR3 reads CASSLAGGGYTF. The CDR3 nucleotides are TGTGCCAGCAGCTTGGCCGGGGGGGGCTACACCTTC. Combining the CDR3 with reference TRBV5-4 and TRBJ1-2 gives the whole variable domain ETGVTQSPTHLIKTRGQQVTLRCSSQSGHNTVSWYQQALGQGPQFIFQYYREEENGRGNFPPRFSGLQFPNYSSELNVNALELDDSALYLCASSLAGGGYTFGSGTRLTVV.

This clonotype has only a few counts. V and J are TRBV6-1 and TRBJ1-4; D may be TRBD1 (6 bases). The germline CDR1 and CDR2 sequences are MNHNS and SASEGT. V was trimmed by 6 bases and J by 5 bases, leaving 16 bases between them. The CDR3 totals 15 residues. CDR3 nucleotide sequence: TGTGCCAGCAGAAGCGGACAGAGGGTGAATGAAAAACTGTTTTTT. This gives the protein CASRSGQRVNEKLFF.

This clonotype was seen a few times. The genes are TRBV20-1 and TRBJ2-1; the match to TRBD1 covers 9 bases. Looked up from germline, CDR1 is DFQATT and CDR2 is SNEGSKA (reference sequence). The CDR3 has 14 residues. V was pared by 5 bases and J by 7 bases, with 9 bases of the junction left unmatched. The CDR3 here is CSAGQGQKANEQFF. The CDR3 bases are TGCAGTGCTGGACAGGGGCAGAAAGCGAATGAGCAGTTCTTC.

CDR3 in amino acids: CASRPAGGQGRTEAFF. CDR3 nucleotides: TGCGCCAGCAGACCAGCGGGGGGACAGGGGCGCACTGAAGCTTTCTTT. The chain is built from TRBV4-1 and TRBJ1-1, with 10 bases fitting TRBD1. The CDR3 length is 16 residues. Germline CDR1 MGHRA, CDR2 YSYEKL. The V and J ends lost 6 bases and 4 bases, in that order; junction bases with no gene match: 11.

The rearrangement joins TRBV12-3 or TRBV12-4 to TRBJ1-1, with D unclear. The CDR3 consists of 13 residues. V lost 4 bases and J lost 7, with 13 bases in between. The DNA of the CDR3 is TGTGCCAGCAGTTCCACAAAAACGGGTGAAGCTTTCTTT. It is translated as CASSSTKTGEAFF.

The genes are TRBV6-1 and TRBJ1-4; D call uncertain. The V and J ends lost 7 bases and 10 bases respectively, with 22 bases between them. CDR3 size: 15 residues. Germline V lookup: CDR1 MNHNS, CDR2 SASEGT. The CDR3 protein is CASMGGGNARGKLFF. CDR3 sequence (DNA): TGTGCCAGCATGGGAGGAGGAAACGCTCGGGGAAAACTGTTTTTT.

V usage is TRBV18 and J usage is TRBJ2-3; D gene unclear. V lost 2 bases and J lost 2, with 5 bases in between. From germline, CDR1 is KGHSH and CDR2 LQKENI. This CDR3 comprises 13 residues. The CDR3 DNA is TGTGCCAGCTCACCAGGTCTCACAGATACGCAGTATTTT. Encoded protein: CASSPGLTDTQYF.

The V call is TRBV20-1, the J call TRBJ1-1; 7 nucleotides align to TRBD1. The CDR3 has 14 amino acids. Germline assignment: CDR1 DFQATT and CDR2 SNEGSKA (reference sequence). V dropped 5 bases and J dropped 0; count of bases not matched to a gene: 6. The CDR3 protein is CSAQAGGMNTEAFF. The CDR3 bases are TGCAGTGCTCAGGCAGGGGGGATGAACACTGAAGCTTTCTTT.

This clonotype has only a few counts. V usage is TRBV6-4 and J usage is TRBJ1-2; 9 bases agree with TRBD1. The CDR3 has 13 amino acids. The V gene's germline CDR1 is MRHNA and CDR2 SNTAGT. V was clipped by 6 bases and J by 8 bases; unmatched bases: 7. The CDR3 sequence is CASSSGTGSGYTF. The CDR3 DNA follows: TGTGCCAGCAGCTCCGGGACAGGGAGCGGCTACACCTTC.

This clonotype showed up just a few times. The chain combines TRBV5-1 with TRBJ2-7, with 8 nucleotides matching TRBD1. The CDR3 is 14 amino acids. The V gene end was trimmed by 2 bases and the J gene end by 4 bases; junction bases not matched to a gene: 5. The germline V gene encodes CDR1 SGHRS and CDR2 YFSETQ. CDR3 DNA sequence: TGCGCCAGCAGCTTACAGGGGGTTACGTACGAGCAGTACTTC. It encodes CASSLQGVTYEQYF.

This clonotype has just a few counts. The chain combines TRBV18 with TRBJ1-2, with TRBD1 matching over 7 bases. This CDR3 spans 14 amino acids. Unmatched junction bases numbered 4, after V lost 2 bases and J lost 4 bases. In germline, CDR1 is KGHSH, CDR2 LQKENI. CDR3 nucleotides: TGTGCCAGCTCACCAACAGGGGTGAGCTATGGCTACACCTTC. It is translated as CASSPTGVSYGYTF.

The genes are TRBV3-1 and TRBJ2-5; TRBD2 might be the D (6 bases). V lost 0 bases to trimming and J lost 2 bases, with 16 bases between them. Germline assignment: CDR1 LGHDT and CDR2 YNNKEL (reference sequence). The CDR3 extends over 17 amino acids. The CDR3: CASSQDTWRALQETQYF. DNA of the CDR3: TGTGCCAGCAGCCAAGATACGTGGAGGGCATTACAAGAGACCCAGTACTTC.

By share, this clonotype counts as medium-sized. The chain joins TRBV15 to TRBJ1-2, with no clear D. There are 17 residues in the CDR3. The V and J ends lost 0 bases and 0 bases respectively, with 14 bases between them. Per the germline V gene, CDR1 is LNHNV and CDR2 is YYDKDF (reference sequence). The CDR3 sequence: CATSRDLIRGANYGYTF. The CDR3 coding sequence is TGTGCCACCAGCAGAGATTTAATCCGCGGAGCTAACTATGGCTACACCTTC.